This TCR beta chain was identified in a study of T-cell memory formation after mild COVID-19. The germline V and J ends were trimmed by 6 bases and 6 bases, with 12 bases remaining between them. This CDR3 is 12 amino acids long. This clonotype was recorded at least ten times. Antigen: not known. Findings and caveats of the study: The pre-infection memory compartment contained some responding clones, suggesting cross-reactive memory joined.

TCRdb re-derived calls from the 5' RACE reads in MiXCR, one entry per CDR3 protein. The sample lists about 130,000 distinct CDR3 sequences; about 6% were seen once. This TCR derives from an adult woman who had mild COVID-19 (a few samples of this study predate the infection). Cell type and time point are not known. The sequenced sample consisted of PBMCs or a T cell subset sorted from them (not recorded which). The J gene is TRBJ2-7, the V gene TRBV12-3 or TRBV12-4; maybe TRBD2 (5 bases). The CDR3 reads CASRSGGSEQYF. The CDR3 region has the DNA TGTGCCAGCAGGTCCGGTGGGAGCGAGCAGTACTTC.